The clone carrying this TCR beta chain has at least ten counts. Study processing details: The authors estimated nucleated cell counts from reference gene primer amplification. Generated by immunoSEQ multiplex PCR, the TCRdb table keeps only in-frame clones and is missing some. The V and J calls and clone size come from that table; D and trimming were worked out from the DNA. The sample holds 220,000 or so clones, around 85% seen once. This CDR3 spans 16 amino acids. Per the germline V gene, CDR1 is LNHNV and CDR2 is YYDKDF (reference sequence). Trimming removed 2 bases at V and 2 bases at J, with 10 bases between. Cohorts were determined from participant-reported clinical history. This sample is part of a study of blood T cell repertoires in COVID-19. For the study at large: The samples span acute and convalescent COVID-19 from the United States, Italy and Spain. In each case, the material was cDNA or gDNA derived from T cells, B-cell-depleted T cells, or PBMCs.

The sequenced material came from PBMCs or T cells enriched from blood (not recorded which). The sequence was obtained from a woman aged 40 to 49 with acute COVID-19. The rearrangement joins TRBV15 to TRBJ2-6; D is undetermined. The CDR3 DNA sequence: TGTGCCACCAGCAGATCGCAGGCTCCTGGGGCCAACGTCCTGACTTTC. It specifies CATSRSQAPGANVLTF.